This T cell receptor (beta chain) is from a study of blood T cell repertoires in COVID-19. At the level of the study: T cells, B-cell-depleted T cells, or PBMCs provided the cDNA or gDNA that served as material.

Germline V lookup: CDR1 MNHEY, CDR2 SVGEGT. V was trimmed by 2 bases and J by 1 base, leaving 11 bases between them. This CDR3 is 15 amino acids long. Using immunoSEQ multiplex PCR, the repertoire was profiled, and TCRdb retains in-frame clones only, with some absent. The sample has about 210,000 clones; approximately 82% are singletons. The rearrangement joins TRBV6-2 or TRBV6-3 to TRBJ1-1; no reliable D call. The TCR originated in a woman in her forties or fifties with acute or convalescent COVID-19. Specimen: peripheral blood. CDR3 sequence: CASSYPLKRNTEAFF. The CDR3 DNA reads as TGTGCCAGCAGTTACCCTCTTAAGAGGAACACTGAAGCTTTCTTT.